This is a list of T cell receptor beta chains from one sample in a study of blood T cell repertoires in COVID-19. The repertoire was sequenced with immunoSEQ multiplex PCR; TCRdb's copy has only in-frame clones and lacks some. This table holds approximately 53,000 clones, more than 75% found once. Sample: peripheral blood. These receptors were obtained from a woman aged 60 to 75 with acute or convalescent COVID-19. The CDR3 runs from the conserved cysteine through the conserved F or W. A D gene is named only where the DNA matches it firmly. Size is omitted from some rows. Given values are once, few, many or a class for expanded clones.

abundance	d_gene	v_gene	j_gene	CDR3aa	CDR3nt
NA	TRBD1	TRBV10-3	TRBJ1-2	CAISAAGTGNYGYTF	TGTGCCATCAGTGCCGCCGGGACAGGAAACTATGGCTACACCTTC
NA	TRBD1	TRBV6-6	TRBJ1-1	CASSPRLRQGLNTEAFF	TGTGCCAGCAGTCCGCGATTACGACAGGGCCTGAACACTGAAGCTTTCTTT
NA	TRBD1	TRBV5-1	TRBJ2-5	CASSGQGRGHRETQYF	TGCGCCAGCAGCGGACAGGGGAGGGGACACAGGGAGACCCAGTACTTC
NA	TRBD2	TRBV19	TRBJ2-5	CASSPRTSRGETQYF	TGTGCCAGTAGTCCCCGGACTAGCCGTGGAGAGACCCAGTACTTC
NA	TRBD1	TRBV6-1	TRBJ1-1	CASSEVRGRNTEAFF	TGTGCCAGCAGTGAAGTCAGGGGGCGAAACACTGAAGCTTTCTTT
NA	TRBD1	TRBV5-6	TRBJ2-2	CASSTGGTGELFF	TGTGCCAGCAGCACAGGGGGCACCGGGGAGCTGTTTTTT
NA	NA	TRBV1	TRBJ1-6	CTSSQDQNRVNSPLHF	TGCACCAGCAGCCAAGATCAGAACAGGGTGAATTCACCCCTCCACTTT
NA	NA	TRBV4-3	TRBJ1-6	CASSPVGGGAPLHF	TGCGCCAGCAGCCCGGTTGGTGGTGGTGCACCCCTCCACTTT
once	NA	TRBV14	TRBJ2-1	CASSPLGGDSYNEQFF	TGTGCCAGCAGTCCCCTAGGGGGGGACTCCTACAATGAGCAGTTCTTC
few	NA	TRBV7-9	TRBJ2-7	CASQGVAYEQYF	TGTGCCAGCCAGGGCGTAGCCTACGAGCAGTACTTC
NA	TRBD1	TRBV6-1	TRBJ1-5	CASSVGGRTAARSNQPQHF	TGTGCCAGCAGTGTAGGGGGCAGGACGGCAGCGAGGAGCAATCAGCCCCAGCATTTT
once	TRBD1	TRBV15	TRBJ1-2	CATSREYGQGAQGYGYTF	TGTGCCACCAGCAGAGAATACGGACAGGGGGCGCAAGGCTATGGCTACACCTTC
NA	NA	TRBV19	TRBJ2-7	CATQAQGPSYEQYF	TGTGCCACTCAAGCCCAGGGGCCCTCCTACGAGCAGTACTTC
NA	NA	TRBV5-1	TRBJ2-7	CASRRGDSYEQYF	TGCGCCAGCAGGCGGGGAGACTCCTACGAGCAGTACTTC
NA	NA	TRBV20-1	TRBJ2-5	CSASPDWEETQYF	TGCAGTGCTAGTCCCGACTGGGAAGAGACCCAGTACTTC
NA	TRBD1	TRBV7-9	TRBJ1-1	CASSLGTGHTEAFF	TGTGCCAGCAGCTTAGGGACAGGGCACACTGAAGCTTTCTTT
NA	TRBD1	TRBV11-2	TRBJ1-1	CASSLGDSAEAFF	TGTGCCAGCAGCTTAGGGGACAGCGCTGAAGCTTTCTTT
NA	NA	TRBV6-1	TRBJ1-1	CASSEARGSRQAFF	TGTGCCAGCAGTGAAGCAAGGGGCTCCCGACAAGCTTTCTTT
NA	TRBD1	TRBV5-1	TRBJ1-1	CASRLGQGNTEAFF	TGCGCCAGCAGACTGGGACAGGGAAACACTGAAGCTTTCTTT
NA	NA	TRBV7-2	TRBJ1-1	CASSFLGGTNTEAFF	TGTGCCAGCAGCTTTTTGGGGGGGACGAACACTGAAGCTTTCTTT
NA	NA	TRBV9	TRBJ1-1	CASSVPPPVNTEAFF	TGTGCCAGCAGCGTACCCCCTCCGGTGAACACTGAAGCTTTCTTT
NA	NA	TRBV10-2	TRBJ1-4	CASSEYRVNEKLFF	TGCGCCAGCAGTGAATACAGGGTTAATGAAAAACTGTTTTTT
NA	NA	TRBV16	TRBJ1-1	CASSQSNRLNTEAFF	TGTGCCAGCAGCCAATCGAACAGGTTGAACACTGAAGCTTTCTTT
NA	NA	TRBV27	TRBJ1-5	CASRFGGGNQPQHF	TGTGCCAGCAGATTTGGGGGCGGCAATCAGCCCCAGCATTTT
many	NA	TRBV5-4	TRBJ2-3	CASSRGDSLTDTQYF	TGTGCCAGCAGCAGGGGGGACAGTTTAACAGATACGCAGTATTTT
NA	TRBD2	TRBV2	TRBJ2-1	CASSGRSGGGEQFF	TGTGCCAGCAGTGGTAGAAGCGGGGGAGGGGAGCAGTTCTTC
NA	TRBD1	TRBV7-9	TRBJ1-2	CASHRGEGGYTF	TGTGCCAGCCACAGGGGAGAGGGTGGCTACACCTTC
NA	NA	TRBV5-1	TRBJ2-7	CASSFQKQSYEQYF	TGCGCCAGCAGCTTTCAGAAACAGTCCTACGAGCAGTACTTC
NA	TRBD2	TRBV5-4	TRBJ2-5	CASSSPRGGSVETQYF	TGTGCCAGCAGCTCCCCGCGCGGGGGTAGTGTGGAGACCCAGTACTTC
few	TRBD1	TRBV19	TRBJ1-3	CASSRTGGGNTIYF	TGTGCCAGTAGTCGGACAGGGGGCGGAAACACCATATATTTT
NA	NA	TRBV24-1	TRBJ2-3	CATSDSTSLADTQYF	TGTGCCACCAGTGATTCTACTAGTCTGGCCGATACGCAGTATTTT
NA	TRBD2	TRBV3-1/TRBV3-2	TRBJ2-1	CASSQAEETSGSINGDEQFF	TGTGCCAGCAGCCAAGCCGAGGAAACTAGCGGGTCAATCAATGGGGATGAGCAGTTCTTC
few	NA	TRBV2	TRBJ2-1	CASNNNIYNEQFF	TGTGCCAGCAACAATAACATCTACAATGAGCAGTTCTTC
NA	NA	TRBV24-1	TRBJ1-2	CATSDPGKDYTF	TGTGCCACCAGTGATCCAGGGAAGGACTACACCTTC
once	NA	TRBV7-2	TRBJ1-4	CASSLDRASEKLFF	TGTGCCAGCAGCTTAGACAGGGCGAGTGAAAAACTGTTTTTT
few	TRBD1	TRBV19	TRBJ1-6	CASSNSIQGGAGSPLHF	TGTGCCAGTAGTAACTCGATACAGGGGGGCGCTGGATCACCCCTCCACTTT
NA	TRBD1	TRBV18	TRBJ2-7	CASSQRTGALYEQYF	TGTGCCAGCTCACAGCGGACAGGAGCCCTCTACGAGCAGTACTTC
NA	NA	TRBV7-9	TRBJ1-2	CASSPRGRTIMEGYTF	TGTGCCAGCAGTCCAAGAGGGCGAACTATTATGGAGGGCTACACCTTC
few	TRBD1	TRBV4-2	TRBJ2-5	CASSPRTGDVETQYF	TGTGCCAGCAGCCCCCGGACAGGTGACGTGGAGACCCAGTACTTC
NA	TRBD1	TRBV5-1	TRBJ1-1	CASSRGQGNTEAFF	TGCGCCAGCAGCAGGGGACAGGGGAACACTGAAGCTTTCTTT
NA	TRBD1	TRBV19	TRBJ2-4	CASSPPDRIILYF	TGTGCCAGTAGTCCCCCGGACAGGATAATCCTCTACTTC
few	TRBD1	TRBV3-1/TRBV3-2	TRBJ2-7	CASSQGTGVHEQYF	TGTGCCAGCAGCCAAGGGACAGGGGTCCACGAGCAGTACTTC
NA	NA	TRBV19	TRBJ2-2	CASFSRGYPLEDIELANTGELFF	TGTGCCAGTTTTAGCAGGGGTTACCCTCTTGAGGACATCGAACTCGCGAACACCGGGGAGCTGTTTTTT
NA	TRBD1	TRBV5-1	TRBJ1-1	CASSRSTGAVEAFF	TGCGCCAGCAGCCGGTCCACAGGGGCGGTTGAAGCTTTCTTT
NA	NA	TRBV29-1	TRBJ1-1	CSVKGGNTEAFF	TGCAGCGTGAAGGGAGGGAACACTGAAGCTTTCTTT
NA	TRBD1	TRBV19	TRBJ1-6	CASSRGGEGALHF	TGTGCCAGTAGTAGAGGGGGCGAGGGAGCCCTCCACTTT
NA	NA	TRBV3-1/TRBV3-2	TRBJ2-1	CASSSQGDSYNEQFF	TGTGCCAGCAGTTCCCAGGGTGACTCCTACAATGAGCAGTTCTTC
NA	TRBD1	TRBV27	TRBJ1-5	CASSPQGNQPQHF	TGTGCCAGCAGTCCACAGGGGAATCAGCCCCAGCATTTT
NA	NA	TRBV29-1	TRBJ2-6	CSVGTHAGANVLTF	TGCAGCGTTGGAACTCACGCTGGGGCCAACGTCCTGACTTTC